One sample yielded the 2 T cell receptor beta chains listed below, sequenced in a study of tumor-infiltrating lymphocytes in primary liver carcinoma. For blood RNA, unsorted whole blood served as the source, and germline DNA was extracted too. With 500 ng total RNA as template and a constant-region primer, TCR beta cDNA was made. Three-round nested multiplex PCR performed with slightly modified ARM-PCR produced the TCR beta libraries. Forward primers for TRBV1-TRBV30 and a C-beta reverse primer served the first two PCR rounds, at approximately 10 cycles each. Each CDR3 protein is one row after TCRdb ran MiXCR on the multiplex PCR reads. The data contain 300,000 to 400,000 distinct CDR3 sequences, less than 75% of them singletons. The sample was peripheral blood. Receptors were obtained from a man aged 40-55 years with primary liver carcinoma and hepatitis B virus infection.

This clonotype has just a few counts. The V and J genes are TRBV13 and TRBJ2-7; 9 bases agree with TRBD2. The CDR3 runs 16 residues. Germline V gene sequence: CDR1 PRHDT, CDR2 FYEKMQ (reference sequence). J lost 1 base, V lost 7 bases, and 11 bases had no gene match. Here the CDR3 DNA reads TGTGCCAGCAACAATCGGGATAGCGGGAGTTCCTACGAGCAGTACTTC. Translated, it gives CASNNRDSGSSYEQYF.

Regarding this clonotype: A single base separates this from a much larger clone, so it may be a read error. The chain joins TRBV6-6 to TRBJ1-5, with D hard to call. With the DNA end fitting TRBJ2-3 better, the J assignment may be wrong. Germline-derived CDR1 and CDR2 are MNHNY and SVGAGI (reference sequence). The CDR3 is made up of 13 amino acids. The chain's CDR3 is CASRQAPLEPQYF. The CDR3 nucleotides read TGTGCCAGCCGCCAGGCCCCCCTAGAGCCCCAGTATTTT.